This T cell receptor beta chain is drawn from a study of cytomegalovirus exposure and HLA in healthy donors. This CDR3 is built from 14 residues. Germline values: CDR1 LNHDA, CDR2 SQIVND (reference sequence). V trimming: 4 bases; J trimming: 5 bases; junction bases outside the gene matches: 5. The study ran its PCR with 60 Vbeta and 13 Jbeta primers. TCRdb's table, derived via immunoSEQ multiplex PCR, lists solely in-frame clones and lacks some. The sample holds 100,000 to 150,000 clones, 70% to 75% seen once. Material for sequencing was PBMCs. This receptor was taken from a woman between 40 and 55 years old in good health and CMV-seropositive. This chain connects TRBV19 to TRBJ2-5, with 9 bases fitting TRBD1. The CDR3 DNA follows: TGTGCCAGTAGTAAACAGGGGGCGGTCGAGACCCAGTACTTC. Its protein product is CASSKQGAVETQYF.